This is a list of T cell receptor beta chains from one sample in a study of shared clonotypes between healthy human individuals. Some clones are missing from TCRdb's copy, which holds only in-frame ones; the method was immunoSEQ multiplex PCR. The sample includes approximately 1,000,000 clones, around 78% of them seen just once. Sequences were obtained from memory CD4+ T cells from PBMCs. The source of these receptors is a man aged 18 to 35 in good health. Some clones in this sample may be carry-over from other donors' samples. Each CDR3 is given with its conserved first and last residue. Each record gives: V gene, J gene, D gene, clone size, CDR3 DNA, CDR3 protein. D genes are given only for firm matches. The size entry is marked missing in some rows and otherwise reads once, few, many or a size class.

v_call: TRBV9; j_call: TRBJ2-3; d_call: .; clone_size: .; cdr3_nt: TGTGCCAGCAGCGTAGCTCCGCGGGACACAGATACGCAGTATTTT; cdr3_aa: CASSVAPRDTDTQYF
v_call: TRBV7-2; j_call: TRBJ2-4; d_call: .; clone_size: once; cdr3_nt: TGTGCCAGCAGCTTAATAGGGACGTGGTACATTCAGTACTTC; cdr3_aa: CASSLIGTWYIQYF
v_call: TRBV28; j_call: TRBJ2-7; d_call: .; clone_size: .; cdr3_nt: TGTGCCAGCAGTTCCGCGACGGCCTCCTACGAGCAGTACTTC; cdr3_aa: CASSSATASYEQYF
v_call: TRBV9; j_call: TRBJ2-1; d_call: TRBD2; clone_size: .; cdr3_nt: TGTGCCAGCAGCGTAGGTCCTAGCGGACAAAGTGAGCAGTTCTTC; cdr3_aa: CASSVGPSGQSEQFF
v_call: TRBV5-1; j_call: TRBJ2-6; d_call: .; clone_size: few; cdr3_nt: TGCGCCAGCAGCTACGACAGCTCTGGGGCCAACGTCCTGACTTTC; cdr3_aa: CASSYDSSGANVLTF
v_call: TRBV6-1; j_call: TRBJ2-7; d_call: TRBD1; clone_size: .; cdr3_nt: TGTGCCAGCAGTGAAATTGGACAGGGGGCCCACGAGCAGTACTTC; cdr3_aa: CASSEIGQGAHEQYF
v_call: TRBV30; j_call: TRBJ1-1; d_call: TRBD1; clone_size: few; cdr3_nt: TGTGCCTGGAGAGACAGGGGGCAAACTTTCTTT; cdr3_aa: CAWRDRGQTFF
v_call: TRBV20-1; j_call: TRBJ2-7; d_call: .; clone_size: .; cdr3_nt: TGCAGCCCGGGCGAGCAGTACTTC; cdr3_aa: CSPGEQYF
v_call: TRBV6-5; j_call: TRBJ2-3; d_call: .; clone_size: .; cdr3_nt: TGTGCCAGCAGTAGCTCCGGGACTCGCACAGATACGCAGTATTTT; cdr3_aa: CASSSSGTRTDTQYF
v_call: TRBV18; j_call: TRBJ2-7; d_call: .; clone_size: .; cdr3_nt: TGTGCCAGCTCACAGTCCAGGGGTGCCCACGAGCAGTACTTC; cdr3_aa: CASSQSRGAHEQYF
v_call: TRBV6-4; j_call: TRBJ2-1; d_call: TRBD2; clone_size: .; cdr3_nt: TGTGCCAGCAGTGACGCTCCCCGGGGGAGGGATGAGCAGTTCTTC; cdr3_aa: CASSDAPRGRDEQFF
v_call: TRBV28; j_call: TRBJ2-7; d_call: TRBD2; clone_size: .; cdr3_nt: TGTGCCAGCAAATCACTGAAGCGGGGATCTACCTACGAGCAGTACTTC; cdr3_aa: CASKSLKRGSTYEQYF